Listed below are T cell receptor beta chains from one sample, sequenced in a study of CD8+CD57+ T cells in acquired aplastic anemia. MiXCR was run by TCRdb on the reads, yielding one entry per CDR3 protein. Among 400,000 to 450,000 distinct CDR3 sequences listed, 65% to 80% were seen once. The sequencing input was sorted CD4+, CD8+, or CD8+CD57+ T cells (not recorded which) from PBMCs. The receptors here all came from a human donor in good health, serving as a control. Each CDR3 is given with its conserved first and last residue. Fields, in order: D gene, clone size, J gene, V gene, CDR3 protein, CDR3 DNA. A D gene is named only where the DNA matches it firmly. Clone size is shown for a subset of rows, as once, few, many or a class of expanded clone.

TRBD2 | many | TRBJ2-7 | TRBV15 | CATSRVWGLGLYEQYF | TGTGCCACCAGCAGAGTATGGGGACTAGGGCTCTACGAGCAGTACTTC
TRBD2 | - | TRBJ2-1 | TRBV13 | CASSLGISGGAPLTSYNEQFF | TGTGCCAGCAGCTTAGGCATTAGCGGGGGGGCCCCATTAACTTCCTACAATGAGCAGTTCTTC
- | - | TRBJ2-6 | TRBV7-3 | CASSRERLGPHCVNVLTF | TGTGCCAGCAGCAGAGAGCGACTAGGGCCCCATTGCGTCAACGTCCTGACTTTC
- | - | TRBJ2-7 | TRBV7-2 | CASSFENPHLHFGYF | -
TRBD2 | many | TRBJ2-5 | TRBV9 | CASSVGDSGGLEETQYF | TGTGCCAGCAGCGTAGGCGATAGCGGGGGGTTGGAAGAGACCCAGTACTTC
- | - | TRBJ2-7 | TRBV12-3/TRBV12-4 | CASSWSTQIYEQYF | TGTGCCAGCAGTTGGTCGACCCAGATCTACGAGCAGTACTTC
- | - | TRBJ2-2 | TRBV29-1 | CSVAQGRELFF | TGCAGCGTAGCACAGGGAAGGGAGCTGTTTTTT
TRBD2 | - | TRBJ2-1 | TRBV7-2 | CASSLSGGAHNQQSF | TGTGCCAGTAGTCTTAGCGGGGGGGCCCATAATCAGCAGTCCTTC
TRBD1 | many | TRBJ1-3 | TRBV11-2 | CASSLGGWGQFGNTIYF | TGTGCCAGCAGCTTAGGAGGCTGGGGACAGTTTGGAAACACCATATATTTT
- | - | TRBJ1-5 | TRBV29-1 | CSVTLDSSPPQHF | TGCAGCGTTACGCTCGACAGCAGTCCGCCCCAGCATTTT
- | once | TRBJ2-5 | TRBV7-9 | CASSPRAAGPETLYF | TGTGCCAGCAGCCCCCGGGCGGCAGGGCCCGAGACCTTGTACTTC
- | - | TRBJ1-4 | TRBV9 | CASSLGPAGAEQFF | TGTGCCAGCAGCCTAGGACCGGCGGGCGCCGAGCAGTTTTTT
- | - | TRBJ2-7 | TRBV7-3 | CASSLNRDEQYF | TGTGCCAGCAGCTTAAACAGGGACGAGCAGTACTTC
- | many | TRBJ1-2 | TRBV6-6 | CASREYGYTF | TGTGCCAGCAGGGAGTATGGCTACACCTTC
- | - | TRBJ2-7 | TRBV20-1 | CSARDPSKAHEQYF | TGCAGTGCTAGAGATCCCTCAAAGGCCCACGAGCAGTACTTC
- | - | TRBJ2-2 | TRBV2 | CASRDRGTGELFF | TGTGCCAGCAGAGATCGGGGCACCGGGGAGCTGTTTTTT
- | - | TRBJ1-3 | TRBV7-2 | CASSLQGSSGNVYF | TGCGCCAGCAGCTTGCAGGGTTCTTCAGGCAACGTATATTTT
TRBD1 | once | TRBJ1-5 | TRBV20-1 | CSARAGQGHYSNQPQHF | TGCAGTGCTAGAGCCGGACAGGGCCATTATAGCAATCAGCCCCAGCATTTT
TRBD1 | - | TRBJ2-7 | TRBV5-5 | CASSLRQGQGSYEQYF | TGTGCCAGCAGCTTGAGGCAGGGACAGGGTTCTTACGAGCAGTACTTC
- | - | TRBJ2-5 | TRBV20-1 | CSARQRADSETQYF | TGCAGTGCTAGGCAAAGAGCGGACTCCGAGACCCAGTACTTC
- | - | TRBJ2-7 | TRBV5-4 | CASSLNAGATYEQYF | TGTGCCAGCAGCCTTAACGCGGGGGCGACTTACGAGCAGTACTTC
TRBD1 | - | TRBJ1-1 | TRBV7-9 | CASTGCTGVNTEAFF | TGTGCCAGCACCGGATGTACAGGGGTTAACACTGAAGCTTTCTTT
TRBD2 | - | TRBJ2-1 | TRBV5-6 | CASSFFAGGTTYNEQFF | TGTGCCAGCAGCTTCTTCGCCGGGGGGACTACCTACAATGAGCAGTTCTTC
- | - | TRBJ2-5 | TRBV9 | CASSVASGEPQYF | TGTGCCAGCAGCGTCGCGTCTGGGGAGCCCCAGTACTTC
- | once | TRBJ2-1 | TRBV25-1 | CCSSAITEQGGSNEQFF | TGTTGCAGCAGTGCCATAACGGAACAGGGGGGGAGCAATGAGCAGTTCTTC